The text below deals with one TCR beta chain. Its target antigen remains unknown. No base quality values were provided; no much bigger clone lies one nucleotide off. The treatment or condition label of this sample denotes: live attenuated yellow fever vaccine strain. PBMCs were isolated from peripheral blood using a standard Ficoll-Paque protocol. Dynabeads CD4 and CD8 positive selection kits were used to isolate the CD4 and CD8 T-cell fractions. TriZol was used to extract RNA from bulk PBMCs, CD4 and CD8 fractions, and dextramer-positive and dextramer-negative fractions. From cysteine to phenylalanine, the CDR3 is 15 amino acids long. Only the CDR3 DNA is retained, 45 bases long and in frame from the first base. CDR1 and CDR2, per the germline V gene, are SQVTM and ANQGSEA. The germline ends are 25 bases apart after V is trimmed by 7 bases and J by 9 bases. These data are taken from a study of T cells after yellow fever vaccination (dated 2019 in TCRdb). Turning to the overall study: The SMART-Seq v4 Ultra Low Input RNA kit was used to prepare libraries from fractions with low cell numbers. To follow T-cell clones before and after primary and booster YFV17D yellow fever vaccination, bulk TCR alpha and beta repertoires were sequenced over time. The cohort comprised two healthy male donors, one aged 18 to 30 and one aged 30 to 39 years. Blood samples were taken at several timepoints before and after primary and secondary immunization, and bulk PBMC replicates and cell subsets were isolated. Summary of the overall study and its limitations: Most clones expanded after primary vaccination were re-detected after the booster (just under 97% of CD4 and 88% of CD8), suggesting broad memory maintenance. Compared with the primary T-cell response, the secondary T-cell response was weaker but faster, peaking on day 5 rather than day 15. A small share of clonotypes was detected in both CD4 and CD8 compartments, with the overlap likely arising from convergent recombination. Computational filtering was needed because FACS-sorted repertoires could contain abundant contaminating clonotypes from the bulk population. Only a couple of donors were included in the study, so the extent to which the findings can be generalized is limited.

Synthesis of TCR cDNA relied on 5'RACE template switching, a step that introduced a universal primer site along with unique molecular identifiers. cDNA synthesis was primed from both the TCR alpha and TCR beta constant segments. Library amplification involved two PCR steps, and the second step added sample barcodes and sequencing adapters. Sequencing of libraries was performed on Illumina HiSeq 2500 (2x100 bp) or NovaSeq (2x150 bp). Per the original workflow: Reads were demultiplexed and collapsed into UMI consensus sequences with MIGEC, and V(D)J alignment was performed with MiXCR. Vaccine-responding clonotypes were defined with edgeR using replicate PBMC samples, requiring FDR below 0.01 and a log2 fold change above 5 up to day 15. Bulk clonotypes were assigned CD4 or CD8 identity according to which sequenced CD4 or CD8 repertoire held them at higher abundance. The public reads were reprocessed in TCRdb via fastp at Q25 and MiXCR, keeping in-frame beta chains. Every CDR3 protein is listed once, alongside the most common genes and DNA of its rows. The V and J calls and clone size come from TCRdb's table, not from the authors' own analysis. The sample table lists 200,000 to 250,000 distinct CDR3 sequences, roughly 7.2% of them with a count of one. The top ten clonotypes cover roughly 0.86% of the sample.

The starting material was CD4+ T cells sorted from PBMCs, obtained 15 days after the yellow fever booster vaccination. The chain joins TRBV29-1 to TRBJ2-1; the D gene is unclear. The source of this sequence is a man aged 30-40 years who received the YFV17D yellow fever vaccine. The sequenced DNA: TGCAGCGCCCTACCCCCCCCTGAGGAGTTGGGTGAGCAGTTCTTC. Translation gives CSALPPPEELGEQFF.